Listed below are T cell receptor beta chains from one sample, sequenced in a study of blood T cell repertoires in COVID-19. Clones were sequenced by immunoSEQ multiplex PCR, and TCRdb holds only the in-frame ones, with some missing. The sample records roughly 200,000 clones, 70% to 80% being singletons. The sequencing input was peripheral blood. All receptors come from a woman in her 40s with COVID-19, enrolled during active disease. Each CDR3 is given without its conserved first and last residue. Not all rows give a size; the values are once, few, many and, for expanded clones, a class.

cdr3_aa: ASSLDPSGGAETQY; v_call: TRBV5-1; j_call: TRBJ2-5; clone_size: -
cdr3_aa: ASSARTSGSDEQY; v_call: TRBV7-9; j_call: TRBJ2-7; clone_size: -
cdr3_aa: ASSKALNTEAF; v_call: TRBV9; j_call: TRBJ1-1; clone_size: -
cdr3_aa: ASVFPCGPPSYNEQF; v_call: TRBV14; j_call: TRBJ2-1; clone_size: -
cdr3_aa: ATSRDRGSSLAEQY; v_call: TRBV15; j_call: TRBJ2-7; clone_size: -
cdr3_aa: ASSAQGAGANVLT; v_call: TRBV11-3; j_call: TRBJ2-6; clone_size: once
cdr3_aa: ASSLASTQNTQY; v_call: TRBV5-1; j_call: TRBJ2-3; clone_size: -
cdr3_aa: ASNNGGTQY; v_call: TRBV11-2; j_call: TRBJ2-5; clone_size: -
cdr3_aa: ASGLISGGHYNEQF; v_call: TRBV12-5; j_call: TRBJ2-1; clone_size: -
cdr3_aa: ASSPGYTGANVLT; v_call: TRBV6-5; j_call: TRBJ2-6; clone_size: -
cdr3_aa: ASSLGFAGVNEQY; v_call: TRBV7-8; j_call: TRBJ2-7; clone_size: -
cdr3_aa: ASSAQDRETGGAF; v_call: TRBV5-8; j_call: TRBJ1-1; clone_size: few
cdr3_aa: ASSLAGTVNYGYT; v_call: TRBV5-1; j_call: TRBJ1-2; clone_size: -
cdr3_aa: AISDIRGNYGYT; v_call: TRBV10-3; j_call: TRBJ1-2; clone_size: once
cdr3_aa: ASSSNLDILEAF; v_call: TRBV5-1; j_call: TRBJ1-1; clone_size: -
cdr3_aa: ASSYPNWTTKRGEQY; v_call: TRBV6-2/TRBV6-3; j_call: TRBJ2-7; clone_size: -
cdr3_aa: ATRGGRENGYT; v_call: TRBV10-3; j_call: TRBJ1-2; clone_size: -
cdr3_aa: ASSLGLTDTQY; v_call: TRBV2; j_call: TRBJ2-3; clone_size: -
cdr3_aa: ASSRQGTAKIRGEQY; v_call: TRBV27; j_call: TRBJ2-7; clone_size: few
cdr3_aa: ASSRKGQGGSETQY; v_call: TRBV27; j_call: TRBJ2-5; clone_size: -
cdr3_aa: ASSWAATGPSYEQY; v_call: TRBV5-6; j_call: TRBJ2-7; clone_size: -
cdr3_aa: AWSLSGDNEQF; v_call: TRBV30; j_call: TRBJ2-1; clone_size: -
cdr3_aa: ASSIGQGVGPQH; v_call: TRBV19; j_call: TRBJ1-5; clone_size: few
cdr3_aa: ASSLVGQLYNEQF; v_call: TRBV5-1; j_call: TRBJ2-1; clone_size: -
cdr3_aa: ASSELRSGRAYNEQF; v_call: TRBV10-1; j_call: TRBJ2-1; clone_size: -
cdr3_aa: ASSVRGQGFHEQF; v_call: TRBV2; j_call: TRBJ2-1; clone_size: -
cdr3_aa: ASSAEVVGNQPQH; v_call: TRBV2; j_call: TRBJ1-5; clone_size: few
cdr3_aa: ASSLRGEETQY; v_call: TRBV12-3/TRBV12-4; j_call: TRBJ2-5; clone_size: -
cdr3_aa: ASSVLGQSDEQF; v_call: TRBV9; j_call: TRBJ2-1; clone_size: -
cdr3_aa: ASSLQGRREKLF; v_call: TRBV14; j_call: TRBJ1-4; clone_size: -
cdr3_aa: ASSFAGGRETQY; v_call: TRBV5-6; j_call: TRBJ2-5; clone_size: -
cdr3_aa: SVKGVEHYGYT; v_call: TRBV29-1; j_call: TRBJ1-2; clone_size: -
cdr3_aa: ASSIKRDRKTNTNTGELF; v_call: TRBV27; j_call: TRBJ2-2; clone_size: -
cdr3_aa: ASGTPNQPQH; v_call: TRBV6-6; j_call: TRBJ1-5; clone_size: -
cdr3_aa: ASPHRDRGYSYNEQF; v_call: TRBV23-1; j_call: TRBJ2-1; clone_size: -
cdr3_aa: ASSGQANGELF; v_call: TRBV12-3/TRBV12-4; j_call: TRBJ2-2; clone_size: -
cdr3_aa: ASSWRDSRAGEQY; v_call: TRBV19; j_call: TRBJ2-7; clone_size: -
cdr3_aa: ASSRTSGTVYNEQF; v_call: TRBV19; j_call: TRBJ2-1; clone_size: few
cdr3_aa: ASMSRTNQPQH; v_call: TRBV2; j_call: TRBJ1-5; clone_size: -
cdr3_aa: AWRRGPGNTIY; v_call: TRBV30; j_call: TRBJ1-3; clone_size: -